This TCR beta chain was captured in a study of T cell responses to AZD1222 COVID-19 vaccine. As concerns this clone: Its matching antigen is unknown.

Pooled together were second doses at about 4 or about 12 weeks. There are 16 residues in the CDR3. CDR1 is SGDLS, CDR2 YYNGEE, per germline. Trimming removed 4 bases from V and 7 bases from J; junction bases left unmatched: 8. Clones were read by immunoSEQ multiplex PCR, and TCRdb kept only the in-frame ones, dropping some. The sample shows around 140,000 clones, about 90% of them seen only once. The study, taken as a whole, reports: A mostly white British donor set with more females was recruited, and clonal diversity was possibly underestimated. Seropositivity was recorded at baseline in only a handful of AZD1222 recipients. A reported finding is that nearly half of spike-specific TCRs target unmutated variant regions.

The clonotype was recovered from an adult who received the AZD1222 COVID-19 vaccine. This sequence joins TRBV9 and TRBJ2-4; 13 positions agree with TRBD2. Sequencing was performed on peripheral blood, taken 28 days after the second AZD1222 dose. The CDR3 DNA sequence: TGTGCCAGCAGCAACCGGACTAGCGGGAGTGGGAACATTCAGTACTTC. Its protein is CASSNRTSGSGNIQYF.